This TCR beta chain was retrieved from a study of cytomegalovirus exposure and HLA in healthy donors (dated 2017 in TCRdb). Describing the broader study: An earlier analysis of some 600 of the donors reported 250 to 350 Gb of sequence data and 117 million unique TCR beta sequences obtained from about 200 million T cells. An early release covering roughly 580 HLA-typed donors comprised roughly 300 gigabases of sequencing data and roughly 85 million unique TCR sequences. The genetic ancestry cluster associated with self-reported Caucasian donors included 81% of the 300 to 450 genotyped donors. The aim of the study was to test whether cataloging public T cell receptors could identify signatures of past pathogen exposure. The study profiled the T cell repertoires of hundreds of subjects by immunosequencing and related them to cytomegalovirus serostatus. A separate validation cohort of roughly 130 different subjects was used in addition to the roughly 670-subject first cohort. To predict cytomegalovirus infection status, the study brought together high-throughput TCR immunosequencing, statistical association of individual TCRs with disease status, and machine learning. To study patterns of TCR occurrence, a later analysis re-analyzed previously published TCR beta repertoires from around 700 donors and added high-resolution HLA genotyping. Rather than using new phenotypic data, the later analysis identified candidate immune exposures from TCR beta sequences and from how often those sequences occurred across donors. An earlier analysis of 587 of the donors used high-throughput TCR beta sequencing to judge whether each TCR beta V gene segment behaved as functional or pseudogenic. Donor age, sex, ethnicity and CMV serostatus were compiled together with the repertoire data. In a later genetic analysis, genome-wide SNP genotypes for about three fifths of the 666 donors were used, and that subset was treated as a discovery cohort. Every discovery cohort repertoire had been produced on one sequencing platform. Both class I and class II loci were covered by HLA typing, at four-digit resolution. The number of donors typed differed by locus, with roughly 620-640 for A, B, C, DRB1 and DQB1, 522 for DQA1, some 570 for DPA1, and approximately 470 for DPB1. Roughly 5 DR-DQ haplotypes were handled as single units for association and clustering, since linkage in the cohort was strong. Among a few hundred genotyped donors of the cohort, an average of 235,054 unique TCR beta nucleotide sequences were sequenced per donor, roughly a sixth of them non-productive. On the study overall, not on this receptor specifically: Cytomegalovirus status was reported to be diagnosed by the classifier with high specificity and sensitivity in both the original and validation cohorts. In a later analysis, the rate of TCR association differed among HLA loci, with DRB1 alleles having the most associated TCRs and HLA-C alleles having the fewest. The cohort was sequenced for TCR beta chains only, and without alpha or paired-chain data the features that could be detected were limited. While some public TCRs were present in many individuals, most TCR sequences turned up only very rarely across donors. A later genetic analysis reported fewer N-insertions in productive TCRs among donors in an Asian-associated ancestry cluster than the roughly 670-donor mean. According to a later analysis, most CMV-associated TCR beta chains appeared to be HLA-restricted, and the HLA associations seemed to be driven largely by CMV exposure. When HLA alleles, especially DR and DQ, strongly co-occurred, TCR associations were difficult to assign to individual alleles. The earlier analysis of approximately 540 of the donors excluded approximately 15 rarely observed V segments, including chromosome 9 orphons, because counts were too low. Because HLA typing was missing for some donors at each locus, association tests included only the typed subset. A cluster of highly shared sequence variants was judged likely to be a technical artifact of the sequencing pipeline. Some IMGT-functional V segments, including TRBV6-2 and TRBV6-3, could not be told apart with the 87-base-pair reads, so those segments were excluded. Linkage disequilibrium might explain the correlated functional status among segregating V segments, but an unknown experimental factor could not be ruled out. According to a later analysis, parvovirus B19, influenza, CMV and Epstein-Barr virus appeared linked to several top co-occurrence clusters. For the cohort, immune exposure information was limited to CMV serostatus. V-gene and J-gene trimming of TCR beta chains was associated with a missense DCLRE1C variant in a later genetic analysis, and the association was replicated in an independent cohort. Specific HLA alleles were associated with 15,000 to 20,000 TCR beta sequences at a false discovery rate of 0.05 in a later analysis. Sequencing depth was assumed to be roughly uniform across donors in the presence/absence analyses, though that assumption may not hold. In an earlier analysis of fewer than 700 of the donors, most TCR beta V segments appeared in productive rearrangements about 87% or about 30% of the time, broadly matching IMGT annotations. It was suggested by the authors that the approach could potentially be generalized to other disease states and immunological phenotypes. A further reported finding was that TCR beta sequences accurately predicted the HLA-A and HLA-B alleles for most subjects in the first cohort. Compared with equally common non-associated chains, HLA-associated TCR beta chains in a later analysis were more clonally expanded and had lower generation probabilities. In vitro tests confirmed that a few of the cytomegalovirus-associated TCR beta chains recognize cytomegalovirus antigens. The study gave a list of under 200 TCR beta chains associated with cytomegalovirus.

This clone is a singleton in its sample. Its antigen is currently not known. It has no much larger one-base neighbor in the sample; base qualities were not kept. The cohort consisted of more than 650 healthy bone marrow donors. All cohort members were sampled while nominally healthy, although unrecorded immune exposures were likely present. The donor tested CMV seropositive and was one of the 289 seropositive cohort members. Every donor gave a peripheral blood sample, and the peripheral blood mononuclear cells from that sample were used for TCR beta sequencing. Genomic DNA was extracted from the blood cell samples with the Qiagen DNeasy Blood Extraction Kit. V and J are truncated by 6 bases and 8 bases respectively, leaving an intervening sequence of 10 bases. Including the terminal cysteine and phenylalanine, the CDR3 comprises 11 residues. Kept here is only the CDR3 DNA, which spans 33 bases and is read in frame from base 1. CDR1 and CDR2 were assigned from the germline V gene as MDHEN and SYDVKM.

Libraries were prepared through the immunoSEQ multiplex PCR assay. For the multiplex PCR, a mixture combining 60 forward primers for TCR Vbeta segments and 13 reverse primers for TCR Jbeta segments was used. Amplification of the CDR3 region of rearranged TCR beta genes was performed with a multiplex PCR assay on genomic DNA. The Illumina HiSeq System was used to sequence the amplified TCR beta libraries as 87-base-pair reads. From the authors' description of their analysis: In a later analysis, some 80 million unique TCR beta chains were counted across the 650 to 700 repertoires, and about 10 million of these chains were shared by at least two donors. A nearest-neighbor algorithm error-corrected the raw reads and collapsed the reads into unique sequences, merging closely related sequences to remove PCR and sequencing errors. Alignment of CDR3 sequences to IMGT reference sequences was used to assign V, D and J gene segments. For a sequence to be retained, at least a six-nucleotide match to both a V gene segment and a J gene segment was required. Rearrangements were classified as productive when the CDR3 lacked stop codons and remained in frame with V and J, and all other rearrangements were classified as non-productive. Following IMGT convention, CDR3 was defined as the stretch from the second conserved V-encoded cysteine to the conserved J-encoded phenylalanine. Sequences without an unambiguous match to a single V gene segment were excluded from the earlier analysis of several hundred of the donors. In an earlier analysis of approximately 610 of the donors, V segments were called functional above 56.7% productive rearrangements and were called segregating when the between-donor standard deviation exceeded 5%. To diagnose cytomegalovirus status from the catalog of TCR beta chain sequences, a statistical classification framework was built. In a later analysis, TCR nucleotide sequences were compared against IMGT/GENE-DB human TR gene sequences so that V and J genes could be assigned. In a later analysis, CDR3 sequences and most-parsimonious VDJ recombination scenarios were assigned using the TCRdist pipeline. In a later analysis, each TCR beta chain was defined by its CDR3 amino acid sequence together with its V-gene family, and reads lacking a unique V-gene family were excluded. A later analysis removed several hundred highly shared, low-generation-probability nucleotide sequences to deal with suspected cross-contamination and a sequencing artifact. In a later analysis, a clonal expansion index was calculated for each public chain from normalized within-repertoire ranks of inferred template counts. In a later analysis, generation probabilities were computed using a VDJ recombination model fitted to out-of-frame rearrangements, and the results were checked against IGoR. A later analysis scored TCR-TCR, TCR-HLA and TCR-CMV co-occurrence with hypergeometric tests, applying a repertoire-size bias correction to TCR pairs. A later analysis estimated false discovery rates by permuting HLA or CMV assignments 20 times. In a later analysis, co-occurring TCRs were grouped using DBSCAN, and TCRdist sequence similarity was added for clustering within HLA-allele-positive subsets. Repertoires with fewer than 30,000 or more than 120,000 public chains, plus five repertoires with anomalous nucleotide sharing, were excluded from co-occurrence clustering. The clones in this table, taken by TCRdb from immuneACCESS, are in-frame only. Not every clone is retained; where verified, under half of the shortfall comes from an unresolved V gene, and the cause of the rest is unknown. V and J calls and clone size follow that table, whereas D and trimming were derived from the DNA. The sample data list about 140,000 clones, and 65% to 80% of these were observed just once. Approximately 8.2% of the sample rests with the top ten.

This sequence was found in a woman in her forties or fifties in good health and CMV-seropositive. Sequenced: PBMCs. The chain uses TRBV28 and TRBJ1-2, with the identity of the D gene unclear. The CDR3: CASRLREGYTF. The nucleotide sequence is TGTGCCAGCAGGCTACGTGAGGGCTACACCTTC.